One and the same sample provided the 25 T cell receptor beta chains below, sequenced in a study of CD8 T cells in Susac syndrome. RNA, at about 0.45 to 1 ug, was reverse transcribed with random hexamers. TCRdb redid the calling of the immunoSEQ multiplex PCR reads with MiXCR, one entry per CDR3 protein. The sample lists 150,000 or so distinct CDR3 sequences; approximately 94% were seen once. The specimen was CD8+ T cells from PBMCs. These receptors were obtained from a human donor with multiple sclerosis.

The chain couples TRBV4-3 to TRBJ2-7; D is ambiguous. With 1 base removed from V and 2 bases from J, the gap between germline ends came to 18 bases. Germline V gives CDR1 LGHNA, CDR2 YSLEER. This CDR3 spans 17 amino acids. CDR3 loop: CASSQGHIASMPYEQYF. DNA for the CDR3: TGCGCCAGCAGCCAAGGCCATATTGCTTCGATGCCCTACGAGCAGTACTTC.

The chain employs TRBV2 and TRBJ2-1, with 7 bases matching TRBD2. The V gene end was trimmed by 1 base and the J gene end by 0 bases; junction bases not matched to a gene: 6. The germline CDR1 and CDR2 sequences are SNHLY and FYNNEI. The CDR3 extends over 17 amino acids. The CDR3 DNA sequence: TGTGCCAGCAGTGAAGAACCCCTAGCGGTCTCCTACAATGAGCAGTTCTTC. This translates into CASSEEPLAVSYNEQFF.

The chain is built from TRBV20-1 and TRBJ2-2; 11 bases fit TRBD2. The CDR3 extends over 16 amino acids. In germline, CDR1 is DFQATT, CDR2 SNEGSKA (reference sequence). Trimming took 3 bases from V and 3 from J; bases not matched to a gene: 6. As DNA, the CDR3 is TGCAGTGCTAGGGATACTAGCGGGGGCGACACCGGGGAGCTGTTTTTT. As protein: CSARDTSGGDTGELFF.

The chain carries TRBV30 and TRBJ1-2; TRBD1 agrees at 10 bases. CDR3 length equals 14 residues. The junction had 6 bases not matched to a gene; V was cut back by 2 bases and J by 6 bases. Germline loops: CDR1 GTSNPN, CDR2 SVGIG (reference sequence). CDR3 DNA: TGTGCCTGGAGTACCTCCGGGACAGGGGATGGCTACACCTTC. Its translation: CAWSTSGTGDGYTF. Full variable domain (missing parts from reference TRBV30 and TRBJ1-2): SQTIHQWPATLVQPVGSPLSLECTVEGTSNPNLYWYRQAAGRGLQLLFYSVGIGQISSEVPQNLSASRPQDRQFILSSKKLLLSDSGFYLCAWSTSGTGDGYTFGSGTRLTVV.

The J gene is TRBJ1-5, the V gene TRBV11-2; a weak D match, TRBD1 (5 bases). This CDR3 has 16 amino acids. V was clipped by 5 bases and J by 5 bases, with 19 bases between them. Per the germline V gene, CDR1 is SGHAT and CDR2 is FQNNGV. CDR3 sequence reads: CASSPRVPRGHQPQHF. The CDR3 DNA reads TGTGCCAGCAGCCCACGGGTTCCAAGGGGACATCAGCCCCAGCATTTT.

This rearrangement joins TRBV20-1 to TRBJ1-6, with D perhaps matching TRBD1 (5 bases). V was shortened by 6 bases and J by 10 bases, with 16 bases between the two germline ends. The CDR3 loop spans 13 amino acids. Germline-derived CDR1 and CDR2 are DFQATT and SNEGSKA (reference sequence). DNA for the CDR3: TGCAGTGCCACTTCAGGGAATCGGTCACCCCTCCACTTT. This gives the protein CSATSGNRSPLHF.

The CDR3 DNA reads TGTGCCAGCAGCTTAGGTCAGTGGGAACAGCCCCCCTACGAGCAGTACTTC. It is translated as CASSLGQWEQPPYEQYF. This sequence joins TRBV11-2 and TRBJ2-7; D remains ambiguous. Germline loops: CDR1 SGHAT, CDR2 FQNNGV. V lost 1 base to trimming and J lost 2 bases, with 18 bases between them. The CDR3 spans 17 residues. Together with reference TRBV11-2 and TRBJ2-7, the CDR3 gives the full variable domain: EAGVAQSPRYKIIEKRQSVAFWCNPISGHATLYWYQQILGQGPKLLIQFQNNGVVDDSQLPKDRFSAERLKGVDSTLKIQPAKLEDSAVYLCASSLGQWEQPPYEQYFGPGTRLTVT.

This chain joins TRBV15 and TRBJ2-6; unclear D gene. The V end lost 3 bases, the J end lost 0 bases, and 6 bases lay between the germline ends. This CDR3 is built from 15 residues. In germline, CDR1 is LNHNV, CDR2 YYDKDF (reference sequence). This chain's CDR3 is CATSRQSSGANVLTF. The CDR3 nucleotides read TGTGCCACCAGCAGGCAGAGCTCTGGGGCCAACGTCCTGACTTTC.

V is TRBV20-1 and J is TRBJ2-7; 10 bases line up with TRBD2. The V gene end was trimmed by 5 bases and the J gene end by 2 bases; junction bases not matched to a gene: 12. The germline V gene has CDR1 DFQATT and CDR2 SNEGSKA (reference sequence). The CDR3 sequence is 16 residues long. In nucleotides, the CDR3 is TGCAGTGCTTCCAGCGGGGGGGCAGGGAACGCCTACGAGCAGTACTTC. It is translated as CSASSGGAGNAYEQYF.

The chain recombines TRBV13 with TRBJ2-3; maybe TRBD2 (5 bases). V dropped 5 bases and J dropped 4 bases, with 19 bases sitting between them. From germline, CDR1 is PRHDT and CDR2 FYEKMQ (reference sequence). The CDR3 has 16 residues. CDR3 DNA sequence: TGTGCCAGCAGCCCCGGTGGGAGCATTACCCCAGATACGCAGTATTTT. Translation gives CASSPGGSITPDTQYF. Together with reference TRBV13 and TRBJ2-3, the CDR3 gives the full variable domain: AAGVIQSPRHLIKEKRETATLKCYPIPRHDTVYWYQQGPGQDPQFLISFYEKMQSDKGSIPDRFSAQQFSDYHSELNMSSLELGDSALYFCASSPGGSITPDTQYFGPGTRLTVL.

The chain links TRBV30 to TRBJ2-1; D perhaps matches TRBD1 (6 bases). The CDR3 runs to 17 residues. In germline, CDR1 is GTSNPN, CDR2 SVGIG (reference sequence). V shed 0 bases and J shed 0 bases, with 15 bases lying between them. CDR3 in amino acids: CAWSVDVRTVSYNEQFF. As DNA, the CDR3 is TGTGCCTGGAGTGTAGATGTGAGGACAGTCTCCTACAATGAGCAGTTCTTC.

The rearrangement joins TRBV7-3 to TRBJ1-1, with a possible D match to TRBD1 (5 bases). Trimming left V 5 bases short and J 0 bases short, with 13 bases between. The CDR3 extends over 15 amino acids. Germline CDR1 reads SGHTA; CDR2 reads FQGTGA. In DNA, the CDR3 is TGTGCCAGCAGCCCTGAGGGGCAGTTGAACACTGAAGCTTTCTTT. It yields the protein CASSPEGQLNTEAFF.

This clonotype came up a few times. This rearrangement joins TRBV28 to TRBJ2-5; D might be TRBD1 or TRBD2, each matching 5 bases. The germline CDR1 and CDR2 sequences are MDHEN and SYDVKM. With 3 bases removed from V and 3 bases from J, the gap between germline ends came to 8 bases. The CDR3 runs to 13 residues. The CDR3 DNA sequence: TGTGCCAGCAGTTTGAGGGGAAAAGAGACCCAGTACTTC. Amino acid sequence: CASSLRGKETQYF. Variable domain in full (rest from reference TRBV28 and TRBJ2-5): DVKVTQSSRYLVKRTGEKVFLECVQDMDHENMFWYRQDPGLGLRLIYFSYDVKMKEKGDIPEGYSVSREKKERFSLILESASTNQTSMYLCASSLRGKETQYFGPGTRLLVL.

The chain combines TRBV7-9 with TRBJ1-6; D ambiguous. Trimming removed 5 bases at V and 8 bases at J, with 16 bases between. This CDR3 comprises 15 residues. Germline V gene lookup returns CDR1 SEHNR and CDR2 FQNEAQ (reference sequence). DNA for the CDR3: TGTGCCAGCAGCATAGACCTGGAGCGGGATTCACCCCTCCACTTT. It translates to CASSIDLERDSPLHF.

The chain couples TRBV12-3 or TRBV12-4 to TRBJ2-7; 10 bases line up with TRBD1. The CDR3 spans 13 residues. The trim removed 10 bases at V and 0 bases at J, leaving 3 bases unmatched. The CDR3 DNA is TGTGCCACTCGGGACAGGGGCTCCTACGAGCAGTACTTC. Residues: CATRDRGSYEQYF.

V is TRBV2 and J is TRBJ2-7, with 10 bases lining up with TRBD1. Germline V lookup: CDR1 SNHLY, CDR2 FYNNEI. CDR3 length: 16 residues. The junction had 10 bases not matched to a gene; V was cut back by 8 bases and J by 0 bases. Here the CDR3 reads CASSGQGVSGSYEQYF. CDR3 coding DNA: TGTGCCAGCTCCGGACAGGGGGTTTCGGGCTCCTACGAGCAGTACTTC.

The V and J genes are TRBV12-3 or TRBV12-4 and TRBJ1-1; D gene uncertain. V lost 3 bases to trimming and J lost 0 bases, with 5 bases between them. This CDR3 comprises 13 residues. CDR3 sequence: CASSLKVNTEAFF. For the CDR3, the DNA is TGTGCCAGCAGTTTGAAAGTGAACACTGAAGCTTTCTTT.

The rearrangement uses TRBV15 and TRBJ2-5; unclear D gene. The germline V and J ends were trimmed by 3 bases and 3 bases, with 5 bases remaining between them. CDR3 size: 12 residues. Germline lookup yields CDR1 LNHNV and CDR2 YYDKDF (reference sequence). CDR3 loop: CATSSLEETQYF. The CDR3 region has the DNA TGTGCCACCAGCAGTTTAGAAGAGACCCAGTACTTC.

The CDR3 DNA reads TGCGCCAGCAGTGGTAGTCCGTATGGCTACACCTTC. This codes for CASSGSPYGYTF. The chain employs TRBV10-2 and TRBJ1-2; D remains ambiguous. Germline V gives CDR1 WSHSY, CDR2 SAAADI. There are 12 residues in the CDR3. Trimming cost V 4 bases and J 5 bases, with 8 bases left between them.

For the CDR3, the DNA is TGCAGCGTCAAGGAAGACAGAGGTCAGCCCCAGCATTTT. This codes for CSVKEDRGQPQHF. This chain uses TRBV29-1 with TRBJ1-5; D perhaps matches TRBD1 (5 bases). This CDR3 contains 13 residues. CDR1 and CDR2 (germline): SQVTM, ANQGSEA. V lost 6 bases and J lost 6, with 15 bases in between.

This chain links TRBV5-1 with TRBJ2-7; 8 bases agree with TRBD1. Germline assignment: CDR1 SGHRS and CDR2 YFSETQ. The CDR3 loop spans 14 amino acids. The J segment lost 3 bases and the V segment lost 5 bases, leaving 7 bases of the junction unmatched. Written as DNA, the CDR3 is TGCGCCAGCAGTCATACAGGGGGGTACTACGAGCAGTACTTC. Translated, it gives CASSHTGGYYEQYF.

The chain is built from TRBV27 and TRBJ2-1; D is perhaps TRBD2 (6 bases). The CDR3 spans 15 residues. CDR1 is MNHEY, CDR2 SMNVEV, per germline (reference sequence). V was cut by 4 bases and J by 10 bases, with 20 bases left in between. This chain's CDR3 is CASSYRLVSLEEQFF. CDR3 DNA: TGTGCCAGCAGTTACCGACTAGTATCCCTGGAGGAGCAGTTCTTC.

The rearrangement uses TRBV12-5 and TRBJ2-7, with unresolved D. The CDR3 totals 12 residues. CDR1 and CDR2 (germline): LGHNT, FRNRAP. The V and J ends lost 4 bases and 6 bases respectively, with 10 bases between them. The CDR3 here is CASGSLSSEQYF. CDR3 nucleotide sequence: TGTGCTAGTGGTTCCCTCTCGTCCGAGCAGTACTTC.

This chain links TRBV28 with TRBJ2-7, with 7 bases matching TRBD1. J was trimmed by 1 base and V by 3 bases; bases with no gene match: 6. Looked up from germline, CDR1 is MDHEN and CDR2 is SYDVKM. The CDR3 extends over 15 amino acids. CDR3 sequence: CASSFQTGRSYEQYF. The CDR3 nucleotides are TGTGCCAGCAGTTTCCAGACAGGGCGATCCTACGAGCAGTACTTC. Combining the CDR3 with reference TRBV28 and TRBJ2-7 gives the whole variable domain DVKVTQSSRYLVKRTGEKVFLECVQDMDHENMFWYRQDPGLGLRLIYFSYDVKMKEKGDIPEGYSVSREKKERFSLILESASTNQTSMYLCASSFQTGRSYEQYFGPGTRLTVT.

The CDR3 reads CASSFTYEQYF. The CDR3 bases are TGTGCCAGCAGCTTTACCTACGAGCAGTACTTC. This chain uses TRBV7-9 with TRBJ2-7; D is uncertain. This CDR3 is 11 amino acids long. In germline, CDR1 is SEHNR, CDR2 FQNEAQ (reference sequence). Trimming removed 3 bases from V and 2 bases from J, with 2 bases in between.